Detailed here is one T cell receptor (beta chain). The entry originates in a study of blood T cell repertoires in COVID-19. In the study overall: Spain, Italy and the United States supplied samples that represented acute and convalescent COVID-19.

CDR1 WSHSY and CDR2 SAAADI come from the germline V gene. Trimming took 4 bases from V and 0 from J; bases not matched to a gene: 3. This CDR3 contains 17 residues. As originally analysed: It was from reference gene primer amplification that nucleated cell counts were estimated. Method: immunoSEQ multiplex PCR; TCRdb's copy keeps in-frame clones and lacks some. That table gives V, J and clone size, and the DNA gave D and trimming. Of approximately 140,000 clones in the sample, around 85% were seen once. The origin of this receptor is a woman older than 75 with acute or convalescent COVID-19. Specimen: peripheral blood. The chain carries TRBV10-2 and TRBJ2-6; TRBD2 matches 10 bases. The CDR3 nucleotides are TGCGCCAGCAGTGGAGCGGGAGGGCCCTCTGGGGCCAACGTCCTGACTTTC. Encoded protein: CASSGAGGPSGANVLTF.